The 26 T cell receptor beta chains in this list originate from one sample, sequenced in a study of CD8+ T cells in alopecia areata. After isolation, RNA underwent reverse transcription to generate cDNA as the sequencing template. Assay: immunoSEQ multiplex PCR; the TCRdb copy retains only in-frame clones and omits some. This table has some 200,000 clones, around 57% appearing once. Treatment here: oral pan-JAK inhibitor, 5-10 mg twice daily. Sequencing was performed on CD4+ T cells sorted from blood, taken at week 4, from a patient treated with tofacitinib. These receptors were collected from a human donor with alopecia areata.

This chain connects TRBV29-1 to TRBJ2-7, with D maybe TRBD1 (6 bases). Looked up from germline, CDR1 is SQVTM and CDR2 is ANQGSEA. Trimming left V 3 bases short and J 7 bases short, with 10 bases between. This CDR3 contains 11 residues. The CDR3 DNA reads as TGCAGCGTTGAGGGGGCTGGGGAGCAGTACTTC. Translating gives CSVEGAGEQYF.

As DNA, the CDR3 is TGCAGCGCCGGTGACAGGGGTAGCGATGGCTACACCTTC. Translation: CSAGDRGSDGYTF. The V gene is TRBV29-1, the J gene TRBJ1-2; 8 nucleotides align to TRBD1. Germline V CDR1 and CDR2: SQVTM, ANQGSEA. Trimming at V came to 7 bases and at J to 6 bases, leaving 10 bases not matched to a gene. The CDR3 has 13 residues.

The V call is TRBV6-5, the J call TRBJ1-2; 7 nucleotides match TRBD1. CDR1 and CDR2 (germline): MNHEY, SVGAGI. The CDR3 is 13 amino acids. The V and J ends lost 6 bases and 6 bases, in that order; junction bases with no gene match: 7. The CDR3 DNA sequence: TGTGCCAGCAGACTTAGACAGGGCAATGGCTACACCTTC. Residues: CASRLRQGNGYTF.

The chain's CDR3 is CASSPGTNTGELFF. The CDR3 nucleotides read TGTGCCAGCAGCCCCGGGACTAACACCGGGGAGCTGTTTTTT. This sequence joins TRBV11-3 and TRBJ2-2, with a weak D call TRBD2 (6 bases). V was clipped by 5 bases and J by 2 bases, with 9 bases between them. From germline, CDR1 is SGHNT and CDR2 YENEEA. There are 14 residues in the CDR3.

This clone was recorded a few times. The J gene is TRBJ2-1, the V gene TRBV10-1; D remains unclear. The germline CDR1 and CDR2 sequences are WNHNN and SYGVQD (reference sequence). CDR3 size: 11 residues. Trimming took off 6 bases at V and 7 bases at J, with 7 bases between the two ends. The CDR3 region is CASSQNNEQFF. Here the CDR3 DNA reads TGCGCCAGCAGCCAAAATAATGAGCAGTTCTTC.

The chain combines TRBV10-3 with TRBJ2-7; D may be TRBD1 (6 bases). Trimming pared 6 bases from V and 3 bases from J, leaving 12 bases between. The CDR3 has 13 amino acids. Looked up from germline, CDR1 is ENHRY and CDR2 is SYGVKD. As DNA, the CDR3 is TGTGCCATCAGGAGGGACAACAGCTACGAGCAGTACTTC. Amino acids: CAIRRDNSYEQYF.

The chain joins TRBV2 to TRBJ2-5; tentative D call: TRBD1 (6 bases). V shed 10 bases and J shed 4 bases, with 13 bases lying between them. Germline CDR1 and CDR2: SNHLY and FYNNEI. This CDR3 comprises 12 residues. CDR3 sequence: CATRQDGETQYF. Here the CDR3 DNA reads TGTGCCACCCGACAGGATGGAGAGACCCAGTACTTC.

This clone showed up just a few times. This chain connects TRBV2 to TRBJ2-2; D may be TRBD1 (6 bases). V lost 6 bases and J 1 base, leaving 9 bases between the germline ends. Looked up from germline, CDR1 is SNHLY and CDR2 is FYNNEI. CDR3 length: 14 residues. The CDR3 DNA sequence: TGTGCCAGCAGAGGACAGAGGAACACCGGGGAGCTGTTTTTT. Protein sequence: CASRGQRNTGELFF.

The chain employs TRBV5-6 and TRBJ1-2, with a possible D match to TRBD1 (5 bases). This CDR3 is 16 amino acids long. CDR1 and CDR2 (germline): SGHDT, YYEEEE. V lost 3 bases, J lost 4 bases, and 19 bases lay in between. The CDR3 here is CASSSRQTRDGYGYTF. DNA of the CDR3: TGTGCCAGCAGCTCTAGACAGACCCGGGACGGCTATGGCTACACCTTC.

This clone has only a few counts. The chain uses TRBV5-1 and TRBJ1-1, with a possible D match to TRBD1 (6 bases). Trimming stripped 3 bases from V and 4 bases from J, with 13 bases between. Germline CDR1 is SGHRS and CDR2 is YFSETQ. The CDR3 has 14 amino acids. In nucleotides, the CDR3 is TGCGCCAGCAGCTCCGGGACACTGAGCACTGAAGCTTTCTTT. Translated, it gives CASSSGTLSTEAFF.

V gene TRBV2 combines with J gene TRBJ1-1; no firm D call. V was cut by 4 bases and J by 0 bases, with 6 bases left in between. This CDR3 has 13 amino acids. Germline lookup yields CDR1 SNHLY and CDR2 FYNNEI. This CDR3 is CASSVLVNTEAFF. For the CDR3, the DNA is TGTGCCAGCAGTGTGTTAGTGAACACTGAAGCTTTCTTT.

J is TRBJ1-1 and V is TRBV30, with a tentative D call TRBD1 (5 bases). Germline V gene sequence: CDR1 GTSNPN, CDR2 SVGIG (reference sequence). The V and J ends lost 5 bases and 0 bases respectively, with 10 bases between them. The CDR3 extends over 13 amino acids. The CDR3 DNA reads TGTGCCTGGTCAGGGCCGATGAACACTGAAGCTTTCTTT. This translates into CAWSGPMNTEAFF.

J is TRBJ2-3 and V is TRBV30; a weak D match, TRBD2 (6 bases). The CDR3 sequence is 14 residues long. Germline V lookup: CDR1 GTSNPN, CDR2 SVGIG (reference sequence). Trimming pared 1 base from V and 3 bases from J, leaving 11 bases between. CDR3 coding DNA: TGTGCCTGGAGTGCCGTAGCGGATACAGATACGCAGTATTTT. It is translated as CAWSAVADTDTQYF.

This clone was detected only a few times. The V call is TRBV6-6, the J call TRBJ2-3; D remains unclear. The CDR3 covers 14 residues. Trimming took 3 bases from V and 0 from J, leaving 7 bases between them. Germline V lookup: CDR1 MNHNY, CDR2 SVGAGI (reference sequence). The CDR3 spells CASSYVASTDTQYF. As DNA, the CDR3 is TGTGCCAGCAGTTATGTCGCGAGCACAGATACGCAGTATTTT.

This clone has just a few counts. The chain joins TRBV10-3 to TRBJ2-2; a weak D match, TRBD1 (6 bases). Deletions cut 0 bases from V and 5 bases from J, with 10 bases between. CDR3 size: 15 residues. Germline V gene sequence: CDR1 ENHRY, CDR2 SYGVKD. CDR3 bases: TGTGCCATCAGTGAGTCGAAAGGGGGAACCGGGGAGCTGTTTTTT. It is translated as CAISESKGGTGELFF.

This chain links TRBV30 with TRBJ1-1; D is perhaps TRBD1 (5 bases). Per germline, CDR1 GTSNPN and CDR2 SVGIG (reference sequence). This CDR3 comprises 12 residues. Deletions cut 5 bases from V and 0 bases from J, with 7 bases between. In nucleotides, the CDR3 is TGTGCCTGGGGACACGTGAACACTGAAGCTTTCTTT. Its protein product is CAWGHVNTEAFF. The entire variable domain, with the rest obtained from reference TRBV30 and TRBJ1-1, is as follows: SQTIHQWPATLVQPVGSPLSLECTVEGTSNPNLYWYRQAAGRGLQLLFYSVGIGQISSEVPQNLSASRPQDRQFILSSKKLLLSDSGFYLCAWGHVNTEAFFGQGTRLTVV.

The CDR3 protein is CAWTGDRGRLNYGYTF. DNA of the CDR3: TGTGCCTGGACCGGGGACAGGGGGCGCCTAAACTATGGCTACACCTTC. V usage is TRBV30 and J usage is TRBJ1-2; the match to TRBD1 covers 12 bases. V dropped 4 bases and J dropped 2; count of bases not matched to a gene: 8. The V gene's germline CDR1 is GTSNPN and CDR2 SVGIG (reference sequence). CDR3 length equals 16 residues.

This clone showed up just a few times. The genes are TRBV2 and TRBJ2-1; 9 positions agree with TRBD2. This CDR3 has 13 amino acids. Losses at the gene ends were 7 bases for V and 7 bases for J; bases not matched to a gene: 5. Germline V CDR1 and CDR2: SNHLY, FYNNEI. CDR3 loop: CASTVAGANEQFF. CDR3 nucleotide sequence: TGTGCCAGCACGGTAGCGGGGGCTAATGAGCAGTTCTTC. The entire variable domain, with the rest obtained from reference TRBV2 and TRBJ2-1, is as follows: EPEVTQTPSHQVTQMGQEVILRCVPISNHLYFYWYRQILGQKVEFLVSFYNNEISEKSEIFDDQFSVERPDGSNFTLKIRSTKLEDSAMYFCASTVAGANEQFFGPGTRLTVL.

The CDR3 DNA follows: TGTGCCTTCTCCAGGGGAGGAGAGACCCAGTACTTC. Protein: CAFSRGGETQYF. The V and J genes are TRBV30 and TRBJ2-5; D may be TRBD1 or TRBD2 (6 bases each). The CDR3 is 12 amino acids. V was cut by 7 bases and J by 4 bases, with 13 bases left in between. Germline lookup yields CDR1 GTSNPN and CDR2 SVGIG (reference sequence).

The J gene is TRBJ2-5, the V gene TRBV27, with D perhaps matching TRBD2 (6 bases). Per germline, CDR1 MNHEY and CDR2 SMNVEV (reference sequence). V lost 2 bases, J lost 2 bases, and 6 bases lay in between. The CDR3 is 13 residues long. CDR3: CASSLRGQETQYF. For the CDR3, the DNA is TGTGCCAGCAGTTTACGGGGGCAAGAGACCCAGTACTTC.

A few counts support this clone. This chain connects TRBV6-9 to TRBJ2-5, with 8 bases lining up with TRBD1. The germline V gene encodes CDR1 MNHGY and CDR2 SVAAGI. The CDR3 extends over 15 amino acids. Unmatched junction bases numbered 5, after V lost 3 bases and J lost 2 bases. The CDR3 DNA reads TGTGCCAGCAGTTACGGAGGGACAGGACAAGAGACCCAGTACTTC. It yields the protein CASSYGGTGQETQYF.

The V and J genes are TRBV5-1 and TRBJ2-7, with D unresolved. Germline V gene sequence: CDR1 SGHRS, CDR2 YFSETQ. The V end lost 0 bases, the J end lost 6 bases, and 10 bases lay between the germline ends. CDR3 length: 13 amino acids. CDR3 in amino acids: CASSLEVLREQYF. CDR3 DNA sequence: TGCGCCAGCAGCTTGGAAGTTTTACGCGAGCAGTACTTC. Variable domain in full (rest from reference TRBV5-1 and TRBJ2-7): KAGVTQTPRYLIKTRGQQVTLSCSPISGHRSVSWYQQTPGQGLQFLFEYFSETQRNKGNFPGRFSGRQFSNSRSEMNVSTLELGDSALYLCASSLEVLREQYFGPGTRLTVT.

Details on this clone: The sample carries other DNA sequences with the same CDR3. CDR3 in amino acids: CASSVEATDTQYF. CDR3 nucleotides: TGTGCCAGCAGCGTAGAGGCGACAGATACGCAGTATTTT. The chain combines TRBV9 with TRBJ2-3; no clear D. Germline V lookup: CDR1 SGDLS, CDR2 YYNGEE. V was clipped by 0 bases and J by 3 bases, with 5 bases between them. This CDR3 comprises 13 residues.

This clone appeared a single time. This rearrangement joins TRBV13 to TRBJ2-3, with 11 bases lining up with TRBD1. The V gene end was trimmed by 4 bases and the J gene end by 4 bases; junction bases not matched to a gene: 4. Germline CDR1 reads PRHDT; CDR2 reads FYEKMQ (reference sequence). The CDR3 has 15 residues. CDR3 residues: CASSYPGQGADTQYF. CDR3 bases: TGTGCCAGCAGCTACCCGGGACAGGGGGCAGATACGCAGTATTTT.

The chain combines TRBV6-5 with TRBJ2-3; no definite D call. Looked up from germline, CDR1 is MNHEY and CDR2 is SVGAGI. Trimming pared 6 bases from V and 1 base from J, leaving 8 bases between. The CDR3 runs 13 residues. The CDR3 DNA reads TGTGCCAGCAGGCACCCTGGCACAGATACGCAGTATTTT. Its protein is CASRHPGTDTQYF.

The chain's CDR3 is CASSVDAGAQYF. The CDR3 bases are TGTGCCAGCAGCGTAGATGCGGGTGCGCAGTATTTT. This chain connects TRBV9 to TRBJ2-3; TRBD2 might be the D (5 bases). V lost 0 bases and J lost 10, with 9 bases in between. Germline loops: CDR1 SGDLS, CDR2 YYNGEE. This CDR3 has 12 residues.